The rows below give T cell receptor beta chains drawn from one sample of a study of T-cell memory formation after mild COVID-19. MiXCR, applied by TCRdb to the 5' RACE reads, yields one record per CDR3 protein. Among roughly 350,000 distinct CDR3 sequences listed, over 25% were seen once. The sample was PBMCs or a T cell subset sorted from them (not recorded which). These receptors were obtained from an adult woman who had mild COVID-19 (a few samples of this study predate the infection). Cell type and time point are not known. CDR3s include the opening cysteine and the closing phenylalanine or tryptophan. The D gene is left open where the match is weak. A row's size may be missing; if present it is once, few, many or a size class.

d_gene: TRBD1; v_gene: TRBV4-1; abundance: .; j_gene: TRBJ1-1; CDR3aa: CASSQGQFRQTEAFF; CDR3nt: TGCGCCAGCAGCCAGGGACAGTTTCGACAGACTGAAGCTTTCTTT
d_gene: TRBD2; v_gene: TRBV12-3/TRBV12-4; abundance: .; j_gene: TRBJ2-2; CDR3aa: CASAIGRLAGAPDTGELFF; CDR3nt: TGTGCCAGCGCCATAGGCCGACTAGCGGGGGCTCCGGACACCGGGGAGCTGTTTTTT
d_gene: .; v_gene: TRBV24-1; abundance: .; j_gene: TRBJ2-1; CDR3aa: CATSDLHAYNEQFF; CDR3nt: TGTGCCACCAGTGATTTGCACGCCTACAATGAGCAGTTCTTC
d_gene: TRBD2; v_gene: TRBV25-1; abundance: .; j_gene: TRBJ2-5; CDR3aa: CASSSIGAGVSVTQYF; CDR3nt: TGTGCCAGCAGTTCAATAGGAGCGGGGGTATCGGTGACCCAGTACTTC
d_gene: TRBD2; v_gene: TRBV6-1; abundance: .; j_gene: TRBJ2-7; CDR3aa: CASSTWLAGVDEQYF; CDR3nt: TGTGCCAGCAGTACCTGGCTAGCGGGGGTGGACGAGCAGTACTTC
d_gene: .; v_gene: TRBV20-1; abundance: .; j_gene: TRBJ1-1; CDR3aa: CSASGQNTEAFF; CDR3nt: TGCAGTGCTAGTGGACAAAACACTGAAGCTTTCTTT
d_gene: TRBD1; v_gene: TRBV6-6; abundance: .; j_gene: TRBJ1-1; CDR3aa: CASSPTGVNAFF; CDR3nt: TGTGCCAGCAGTCCGACAGGGGTGAATGCTTTCTTT
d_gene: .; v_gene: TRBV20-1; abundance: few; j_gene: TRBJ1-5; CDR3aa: CSAREGGQPQHF; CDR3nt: TGCAGTGCTAGGGAGGGGGGACAGCCCCAGCATTTT
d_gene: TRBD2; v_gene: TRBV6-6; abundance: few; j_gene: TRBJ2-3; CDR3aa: CASSSNGLAGGDTQYF; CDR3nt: TGTGCCAGCAGCAGCAATGGACTAGCGGGAGGAGATACGCAGTATTTT
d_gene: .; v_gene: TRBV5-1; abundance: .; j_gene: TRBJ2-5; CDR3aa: CASSFAGALDQETQYF; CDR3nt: TGCGCCAGCAGCTTTGCAGGGGCCCTAGATCAAGAGACCCAGTACTTC
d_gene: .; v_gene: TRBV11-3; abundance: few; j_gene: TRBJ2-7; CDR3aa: CASSLGKGGIVYEQYF; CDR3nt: TGTGCCAGCAGCCTAGGGAAGGGGGGTATCGTCTACGAGCAGTACTTC
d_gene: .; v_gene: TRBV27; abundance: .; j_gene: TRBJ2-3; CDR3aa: CASGTGHTQYF; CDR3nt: TGTGCCAGCGGTACAGGGCACACGCAGTATTTT
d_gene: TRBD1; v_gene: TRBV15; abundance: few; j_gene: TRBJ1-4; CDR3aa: CATSSLGTGGKLFF; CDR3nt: TGTGCCACCAGCAGCCTAGGGACAGGAGGAAAACTGTTTTTT
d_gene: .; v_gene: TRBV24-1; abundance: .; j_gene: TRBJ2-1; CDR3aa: CATSSMDSPVGEQFF; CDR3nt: TGTGCCACCTCATCTATGGACAGCCCCGTGGGTGAGCAGTTCTTC
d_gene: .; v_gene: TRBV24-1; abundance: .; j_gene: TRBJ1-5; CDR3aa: CATSDPDERQPQHF; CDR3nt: TGTGCCACCAGTGATCCGGACGAGAGACAGCCCCAGCATTTT
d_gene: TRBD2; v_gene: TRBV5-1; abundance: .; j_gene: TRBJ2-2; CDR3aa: CASSLASSGANTGELFF; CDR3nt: TGCGCCAGCAGCTTGGCGTCTAGCGGCGCGAACACCGGGGAGCTGTTTTTT